What follows are 15 T cell receptor beta chains derived from one specimen sequenced in a study of shared clonotypes between healthy human individuals. TCRdb's table, derived via immunoSEQ multiplex PCR, lists solely in-frame clones and lacks some. The sample lists about 2 million clones, approximately 94% seen once, with 1.2% in the top ten. Naive CD8 cells were CD45RO-negative, positively selected for CCR7, excluding terminally differentiated effector memory CD45RA+ cells. Sequenced sample: naive CD8+ T cells sorted from blood. These TCRs come from a man younger than 35 in good health.

This chain joins TRBV11-2 and TRBJ2-7, with a possible D match to TRBD2 (7 bases). CDR1 and CDR2 from the germline V gene are SGHAT and FQNNGV. The CDR3 loop spans 14 amino acids. Trimming stripped 1 base from V and 6 bases from J, with 13 bases between. For the CDR3, the DNA is TGTGCCAGCAGCTTAGGAGGGGGGGGCTTCGAGCAGTACTTC. This codes for CASSLGGGGFEQYF.

The chain recombines TRBV4-1 with TRBJ2-7; D is unresolved. The CDR3 loop spans 14 amino acids. Germline values: CDR1 MGHRA, CDR2 YSYEKL. V was cut by 3 bases and J by 2 bases, with 11 bases left in between. The CDR3 DNA follows: TGCGCCAGCAGCCATCGGCTAGAAGCCTACGAGCAGTACTTC. Translating it yields CASSHRLEAYEQYF.

The chain employs TRBV6-6 and TRBJ2-3; D perhaps matches TRBD1 (6 bases). V was trimmed by 1 base and J by 1 base, leaving 9 bases between them. There are 15 residues in the CDR3. The germline gives CDR1 MNHNY, CDR2 SVGAGI (reference sequence). Written as DNA, the CDR3 is TGTGCCAGCAGTTACTGGGGGCAGGGCACAGATACGCAGTATTTT. Translating it yields CASSYWGQGTDTQYF.

The CDR3 loop reads CASSPRRMDGYYGYTF. The CDR3 DNA is TGTGCCAGTAGTCCAAGACGGATGGACGGGTATTATGGCTACACCTTC. The chain employs TRBV19 and TRBJ1-2; D ambiguous. The CDR3 sequence is 16 residues long. Germline CDR1 and CDR2: LNHDA and SQIVND (reference sequence). The V gene lost 5 bases and the J gene lost 5 bases, with 21 bases spanning the gap. Together with reference TRBV19 and TRBJ1-2, the CDR3 gives the full variable domain: DGGITQSPKYLFRKEGQNVTLSCEQNLNHDAMYWYRQDPGQGLRLIYYSQIVNDFQKGDIAEGYSVSREKKESFPLTVTSAQKNPTAFYLCASSPRRMDGYYGYTFGSGTRLTVV.

CDR3 sequence: CASTDESYEQYF. As DNA, the CDR3 is TGTGCCAGCACCGACGAAAGCTACGAGCAGTACTTC. This chain connects TRBV6-6 to TRBJ2-7; the D is unclear. CDR1 and CDR2 (germline): MNHNY, SVGAGI (reference sequence). Trimming left V 7 bases short and J 3 bases short, with 10 bases between. CDR3 size: 12 residues.

The chain employs TRBV7-9 and TRBJ2-7, with TRBD1 identical over 9 bases. Losses at the gene ends were 5 bases for V and 5 bases for J; bases not matched to a gene: 10. The germline V gene encodes CDR1 SEHNR and CDR2 FQNEAQ (reference sequence). There are 15 residues in the CDR3. The CDR3, as DNA: TGTGCCAGCAGCGCCGGGACAGGGCTCTTCAACGAGCAGTACTTC. This codes for CASSAGTGLFNEQYF. Drawing the rest from reference TRBV7-9 and TRBJ2-7, the complete variable domain is DTGVSQNPRHKITKRGQNVTFRCDPISEHNRLYWYRQTLGQGPEFLTYFQNEAQLEKSRLLSDRFSAERPKGSFSTLEIQRTEQGDSAMYLCASSAGTGLFNEQYFGPGTRLTVT.

The V and J genes are TRBV7-2 and TRBJ2-1, with a possible D match to TRBD1 (6 bases). V was pared by 5 bases and J by 9 bases, with 14 bases between. CDR3 length: 13 residues. Germline assignment: CDR1 SGHTA and CDR2 FQGNSA. The CDR3 here is CASSTSGTSEQFF. The CDR3 DNA reads as TGTGCCAGCAGCACTAGTGGGACATCTGAGCAGTTCTTC.

This rearrangement joins TRBV27 to TRBJ1-2; D is unresolved. This CDR3 spans 13 amino acids. Trimming took 2 bases from V and 4 from J, leaving 8 bases between them. CDR1 MNHEY and CDR2 SMNVEV come from the germline V gene (reference sequence). CDR3 loop: CASSLRGFYGYTF. CDR3 nucleotide sequence: TGTGCCAGCAGTTTACGCGGGTTCTATGGCTACACCTTC.

The V call is TRBV7-9, the J call TRBJ1-1; a weak D match, TRBD1 (6 bases). Germline values: CDR1 SEHNR, CDR2 FQNEAQ (reference sequence). Trimming took off 8 bases at V and 4 bases at J, with 26 bases between the two ends. The CDR3 extends over 17 amino acids. The CDR3 sequence: CASSSGVTGSRGTEAFF. The CDR3 DNA reads as TGTGCCAGCTCCTCTGGGGTTACAGGGAGTCGTGGCACTGAAGCTTTCTTT.

CDR3 region: CASSPWTGPSGNTIYF. CDR3 in DNA: TGTGCCAGCAGCCCTTGGACAGGGCCGTCTGGAAACACCATATATTTT. This chain uses TRBV9 with TRBJ1-3; 8 bases align to TRBD1. Germline loops: CDR1 SGDLS, CDR2 YYNGEE. The junction had 7 bases not matched to a gene; V was cut back by 4 bases and J by 1 base. This CDR3 spans 16 amino acids.

The chain links TRBV10-3 to TRBJ2-7; 16 bases align to TRBD2. With V trimmed by 6 bases and J by 1 base, 6 bases remained unmatched. Germline CDR1 reads ENHRY; CDR2 reads SYGVKD. This CDR3 is built from 17 residues. CDR3 sequence: CAIRPGLAGGPSYEQYF. The CDR3 nucleotides are TGTGCCATCAGGCCGGGACTAGCGGGAGGGCCTTCCTACGAGCAGTACTTC.

Only one count was recorded for this clone. The CDR3 DNA reads TGTGCCAGCAGCTTGATTAACACCGGGGAGCTGTTTTTT. This encodes CASSLINTGELFF. The V gene is TRBV11-2, the J gene TRBJ2-2; D is uncertain. The CDR3 covers 13 residues. The V gene lost 3 bases and the J gene lost 2 bases, with 4 bases spanning the gap. CDR1 SGHAT and CDR2 FQNNGV come from the germline V gene. The whole variable domain, filled in from reference TRBV11-2 and TRBJ2-2, reads EAGVAQSPRYKIIEKRQSVAFWCNPISGHATLYWYQQILGQGPKLLIQFQNNGVVDDSQLPKDRFSAERLKGVDSTLKIQPAKLEDSAVYLCASSLINTGELFFGEGSRLTVL.

The V call is TRBV15, the J call TRBJ2-7, with 14 bases fitting TRBD2. The CDR3 loop spans 17 amino acids. V trimming: 0 bases; J trimming: 1 base; junction bases outside the gene matches: 2. CDR1 and CDR2 from the germline V gene are LNHNV and YYDKDF (reference sequence). The CDR3 region is CATSREGLAGESYEQYF. CDR3 nucleotides: TGTGCCACCAGCAGAGAGGGACTAGCGGGGGAGTCCTACGAGCAGTACTTC. The full variable domain, completed using reference TRBV15 and TRBJ2-7, is DAMVIQNPRYQVTQFGKPVTLSCSQTLNHNVMYWYQQKSSQAPKLLFHYYDKDFNNEADTPDNFQSRRPNTSFCFLDIRSPGLGDTAMYLCATSREGLAGESYEQYFGPGTRLTVT.

This chain links TRBV6-5 with TRBJ2-7, with D perhaps matching TRBD2 (5 bases). V was cut by 4 bases and J by 4 bases, with 14 bases left in between. CDR3 length equals 14 residues. Germline V gene data show CDR1 as MNHEY and CDR2 as SVGAGI. CDR3 sequence: CASSSQRKGYEQYF. In DNA form, the CDR3 reads TGTGCCAGCAGTTCCCAGCGGAAGGGTTACGAGCAGTACTTC.

V gene TRBV5-1 combines with J gene TRBJ2-7; 9 bases match TRBD1. CDR1 is SGHRS and CDR2 is YFSETQ in the germline V gene. The V segment lost 3 bases and the J segment 6 bases; nucleotides outside the gene matches: 10. This CDR3 region has 15 residues. The CDR3 is CASSYPGQGVLEQYF. Written as DNA, the CDR3 is TGCGCCAGCAGCTATCCGGGACAGGGAGTGCTCGAGCAGTACTTC. The full variable domain, in which reference TRBV5-1 and TRBJ2-7 provide the parts outside the CDR3, is KAGVTQTPRYLIKTRGQQVTLSCSPISGHRSVSWYQQTPGQGLQFLFEYFSETQRNKGNFPGRFSGRQFSNSRSEMNVSTLELGDSALYLCASSYPGQGVLEQYFGPGTRLTVT.